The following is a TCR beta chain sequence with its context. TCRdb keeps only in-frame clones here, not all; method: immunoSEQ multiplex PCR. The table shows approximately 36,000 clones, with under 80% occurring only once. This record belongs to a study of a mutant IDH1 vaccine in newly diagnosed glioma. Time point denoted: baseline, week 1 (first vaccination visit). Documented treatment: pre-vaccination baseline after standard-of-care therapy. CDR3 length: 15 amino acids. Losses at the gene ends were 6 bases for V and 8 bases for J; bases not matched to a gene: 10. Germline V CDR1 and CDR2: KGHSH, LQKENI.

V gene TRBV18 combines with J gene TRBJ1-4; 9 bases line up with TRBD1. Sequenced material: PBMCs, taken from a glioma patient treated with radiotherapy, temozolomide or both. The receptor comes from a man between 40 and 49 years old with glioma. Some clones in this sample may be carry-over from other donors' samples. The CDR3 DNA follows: TGTGCCAGCTCTCTCTTTACAGGGGGCCCGGAAAAACTGTTTTTT. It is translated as CASSLFTGGPEKLFF.